A selection of T cell receptor beta chains follows, all from one sample in a study of blood T cell repertoires in COVID-19. This table comes from immunoSEQ multiplex PCR, and its TCRdb copy is limited to in-frame clones, with some not included. The table has about 55,000 clones, about 88% seen once; the top ten hold 15%. The sequenced material came from peripheral blood. The source of these receptors is a human donor with active COVID-19. The donor label of this sample is uncertain. Both conserved end residues are part of each CDR3. Each record gives: D gene, V gene, J gene, CDR3 DNA, CDR3 protein. A D gene is named only where the DNA matches it firmly.

>TRBD1|TRBV7-9|TRBJ2-1
TGTGCCAGCAGCTTAGCAGGGGGCCTAAATGAGCAGTTCTTC
CASSLAGGLNEQFF
>TRBD1|TRBV24-1|TRBJ2-3
TGTGCCACCAGTGACGGGGGGACAGGGAGCGCCGTCACAGATACGCAGTATTTT
CATSDGGTGSAVTDTQYF
>TRBD1|TRBV6-5|TRBJ1-6
TGTGCCAGCAGTTACCCCCGGGACAGGGTTCATTCACCCCTCCACTTT
CASSYPRDRVHSPLHF
>TRBD2|TRBV18|TRBJ2-1
TGTGCCAGCTCACCGCCTCGGACTAGCGGTCACAATGAGCAGTTCTTC
CASSPPRTSGHNEQFF
>TRBD2|TRBV7-2|TRBJ2-5
TGTGCCAGCAGCTTAGCCTCTAGCGGGGGGGCAGAGACCCAGTACTTC
CASSLASSGGAETQYF
>-|TRBV5-6|TRBJ1-6
TGTGCCAGCAGCTTTCGTAGGTCGGGTTCACCCCTCCACTTT
CASSFRRSGSPLHF
>TRBD1|TRBV6-5|TRBJ1-2
TGTGCCAGCAGAACCGGGACAGGGTTTGGCTACACCTTC
CASRTGTGFGYTF
>-|TRBV4-3|TRBJ2-3
TGCGCCAGCAGCCAGGAACAGGGTGCAGATACGCAGTATTTT
CASSQEQGADTQYF
>TRBD1|TRBV20-1|TRBJ2-7
TGCAGTGCTAGTGACAGGGCAACCTCCTACGAGCAGTACTTC
CSASDRATSYEQYF
>-|TRBV6-4|TRBJ1-6
TGTGCCAGCAGTGACAGTCAGATCCGCACTACGGGTAATTCACCCCTCCACTTT
CASSDSQIRTTGNSPLHF
>TRBD1|TRBV19|TRBJ1-1
TGTGCCAGTAGTATAGTACAGGGGGACACTGAAGCTTTCTTT
CASSIVQGDTEAFF
>-|TRBV21-1|TRBJ1-1
TGTGCCAGCAGCGACCCGATGACTAACACTGAAGCTTTCTTT
CASSDPMTNTEAFF
>-|TRBV6-6|TRBJ1-2
TGTGCCAGCAGTCCCGAGACAGGTCGATATGGCTACACCTTC
CASSPETGRYGYTF
>TRBD1|TRBV6-2/TRBV6-3|TRBJ1-5
TGTGCCAGCAGTTTACAGGGGGCGGGGGATTTGCAGCCCCAGCATTTT
CASSLQGAGDLQPQHF
>TRBD2|TRBV24-1|TRBJ2-2
TGTGCCACCCGAAAAGCTAGCGGGGGGGCAGCCGGGGAGCTGTTTTTT
CATRKASGGAAGELFF
>-|TRBV3-1/TRBV3-2|TRBJ2-1
TGTGCCAGCAGCCAGATCGGGTTGGAGCAGTTCTTC
CASSQIGLEQFF
>-|TRBV6-1|TRBJ2-5
TGTGCCAGCAGTGACTTTTTTGGCGGCGGGTGGGAGACCCAGTACTTC
CASSDFFGGGWETQYF